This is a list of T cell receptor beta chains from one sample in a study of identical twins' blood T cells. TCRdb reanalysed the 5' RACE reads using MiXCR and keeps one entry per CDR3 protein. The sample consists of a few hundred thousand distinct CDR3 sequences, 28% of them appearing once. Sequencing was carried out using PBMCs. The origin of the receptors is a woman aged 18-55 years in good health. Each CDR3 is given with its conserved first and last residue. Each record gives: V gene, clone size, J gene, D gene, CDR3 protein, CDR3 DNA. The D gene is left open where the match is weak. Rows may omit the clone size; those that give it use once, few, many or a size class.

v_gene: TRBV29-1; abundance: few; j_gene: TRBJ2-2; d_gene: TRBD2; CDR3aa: CSVSSSGSSTGELFF; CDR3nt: TGCAGCGTGTCAAGCAGCGGGAGTTCAACCGGGGAGCTGTTTTTT
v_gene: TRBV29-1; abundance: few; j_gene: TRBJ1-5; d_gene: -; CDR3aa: CSVGEGYGNQPQHF; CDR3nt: TGCAGCGTTGGGGAGGGATACGGCAATCAGCCCCAGCATTTT
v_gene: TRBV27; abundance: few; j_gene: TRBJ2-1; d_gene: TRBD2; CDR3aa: CASSPRGLARGYNEQFF; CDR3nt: TGTGCCAGCAGCCCGAGGGGACTAGCACGAGGGTACAATGAGCAGTTCTTC
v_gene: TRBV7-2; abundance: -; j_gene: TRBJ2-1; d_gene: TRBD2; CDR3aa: CASSFGLAEYNEQFF; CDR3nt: TGTGCCAGCAGCTTCGGGCTAGCGGAATACAATGAGCAGTTCTTC
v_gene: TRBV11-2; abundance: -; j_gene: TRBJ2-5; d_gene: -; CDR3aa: CASSFAREETQYF; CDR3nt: TGTGCCAGCAGCTTCGCGCGGGAAGAGACCCAGTACTTC
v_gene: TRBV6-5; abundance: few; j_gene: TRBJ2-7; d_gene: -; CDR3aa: CASSSRAHEQYF; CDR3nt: TGTGCCAGCAGTTCCAGGGCCCACGAGCAGTACTTC
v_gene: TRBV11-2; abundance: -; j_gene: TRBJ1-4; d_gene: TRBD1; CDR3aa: CASSLIRGHEKLFF; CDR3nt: TGTGCCAGCAGCTTAATCAGGGGGCATGAAAAACTGTTTTTT
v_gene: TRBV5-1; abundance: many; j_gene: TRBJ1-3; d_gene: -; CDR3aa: CASSPSSSGNTIYF; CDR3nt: TGCGCCAGCAGCCCCTCCAGCTCTGGAAACACCATATATTTT
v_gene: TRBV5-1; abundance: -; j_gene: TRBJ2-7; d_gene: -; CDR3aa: CASSFDLGEQYF; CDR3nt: TGCGCCAGCAGCTTCGACCTAGGAGAGCAGTACTTC
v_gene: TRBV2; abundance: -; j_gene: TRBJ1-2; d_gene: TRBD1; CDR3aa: CASRRQGVDYTF; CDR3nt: TGTGCCAGCAGGAGACAGGGCGTCGACTACACCTTC
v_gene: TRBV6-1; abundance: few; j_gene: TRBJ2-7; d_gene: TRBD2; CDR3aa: CASSYTGTSIYEQYF; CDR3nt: TGTGCCAGCAGTTATACCGGGACTAGTATCTACGAGCAGTACTTC
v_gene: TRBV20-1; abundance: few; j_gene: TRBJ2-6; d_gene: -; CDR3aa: CSAGGSGANVLTF; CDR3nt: TGCAGTGCTGGGGGTTCCGGGGCCAACGTCCTGACTTTC
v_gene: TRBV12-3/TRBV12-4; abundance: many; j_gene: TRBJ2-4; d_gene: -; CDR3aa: CASSLRLPIQYF; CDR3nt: TGTGCCAGCAGTTTACGACTGCCCATTCAGTACTTC
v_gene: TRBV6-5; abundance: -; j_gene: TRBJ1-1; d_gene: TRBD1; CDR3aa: CASRDGQGASVEAFF; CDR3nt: TGTGCCAGCAGAGACGGACAGGGGGCATCGGTTGAAGCTTTCTTT